The 24 T cell receptor beta chains given below trace back to one sample, sequenced in a study of blood T cell repertoires in COVID-19. Some clones are missing from TCRdb's copy, which holds only in-frame ones; the method was immunoSEQ multiplex PCR. The table lists 150,000 to 200,000 clones, under 90% of them singletons. The sequenced sample consisted of peripheral blood. These receptors all come from a man aged 35 to 55 with acute or convalescent COVID-19.

V and J are TRBV29-1 and TRBJ2-1, with D tentatively TRBD1 (5 bases). Between the trimmed V and J ends, which lost 7 bases and 1 base, there was a span of 11 bases. Germline V lookup: CDR1 SQVTM, CDR2 ANQGSEA. The CDR3 length is 13 residues. The chain's CDR3 is CSATDSSYNEQFF. CDR3 DNA sequence: TGCAGCGCTACTGACAGTTCCTACAATGAGCAGTTCTTC.

The genes are TRBV10-3 and TRBJ2-3, with 8 bases fitting TRBD2. Per the germline V gene, CDR1 is ENHRY and CDR2 is SYGVKD. This CDR3 contains 18 residues. V was clipped by 3 bases and J by 4 bases; unmatched bases: 15. CDR3 sequence reads: CAISELGGGRSPPDTQYF. The CDR3 DNA is TGTGCCATCAGTGAACTTGGCGGGGGGAGGTCCCCCCCAGATACGCAGTATTTT.

This clone is a singleton in its sample. Given the absence of the conserved phenylalanine or tryptophan at the CDR3 end, a read error is likely. It is unclear where the CDR3 begins or ends on the DNA, so no DNA is shown, and the CDR3 is as TCRdb lists it. The gene calls are TRBV10-2 and TRBJ2-3; the table names TRBD2, a call not compared with the DNA. The CDR3 has 13 amino acids, counting both end residues. Germline V gives CDR1 WSHSY, CDR2 SAAADI. This chain's CDR3 is CASSDSRASGGNL.

The chain uses TRBV29-1 and TRBJ2-7; no definite D call. V was cut by 0 bases and J by 7 bases, with 10 bases left in between. The CDR3 extends over 12 amino acids. Germline V gives CDR1 SQVTM, CDR2 ANQGSEA. The CDR3 DNA follows: TGCAGCGTTGAAGATCAGGATCGAGAGCAGTACTTC. This encodes CSVEDQDREQYF.

The chain combines TRBV27 with TRBJ1-1; TRBD1 might be the D (6 bases). Trimming removed 5 bases at V and 1 base at J, with 8 bases between. CDR1 and CDR2 (germline): MNHEY, SMNVEV (reference sequence). This CDR3 contains 13 residues. CDR3 residues: CASSLQGNTEAFF. CDR3 in DNA: TGTGCCAGCAGTCTACAGGGGAACACTGAAGCTTTCTTT.

The chain couples TRBV29-1 to TRBJ2-1, with D possibly being TRBD1 (6 bases). The CDR3 spans 13 residues. The germline V gene has CDR1 SQVTM and CDR2 ANQGSEA. Trimming took off 7 bases at V and 0 bases at J, with 10 bases between the two ends. The DNA for the CDR3 is TGCAGCGGGTACAGGGACTCCTACAATGAGCAGTTCTTC. The encoded protein is CSGYRDSYNEQFF.

In the case of this clone: The same CDR3 is also encoded by other DNA sequences in this sample. This CDR3 is CASRQGGSYGYTF. The CDR3 bases are TGTGCCAGTCGCCAAGGGGGCTCCTATGGCTACACCTTC. V and J are TRBV12-3 or TRBV12-4 and TRBJ1-2; 7 bases match TRBD1. V was clipped by 9 bases and J by 4 bases; unmatched bases: 8. The CDR3 is 13 amino acids.

V and J are TRBV11-2 and TRBJ2-7, with D unresolved. Germline loops: CDR1 SGHAT, CDR2 FQNNGV. The CDR3 is 15 residues long. The ends were cut back, 0 bases at V and 7 bases at J, with 16 bases in the middle. The CDR3 region is CASSLDSNGPWEQYF. Here the CDR3 DNA reads TGTGCCAGCAGCTTAGATAGTAATGGGCCTTGGGAGCAGTACTTC.

This clone came up a few times. The gene calls are TRBV13 and TRBJ2-3; TRBD2 agrees at 14 bases. The CDR3 loop spans 19 amino acids. V lost 2 bases, J lost 0 bases, and 7 bases stayed unmatched. Germline assignment: CDR1 PRHDT and CDR2 FYEKMQ (reference sequence). The CDR3 sequence is CASSLKPGTSGGSTDTQYF. The CDR3 region has the DNA TGTGCCAGCAGCTTAAAGCCCGGGACTAGCGGGGGCAGCACAGATACGCAGTATTTT.

The chain links TRBV2 to TRBJ1-3; no clear D. The V gene lost 0 bases and the J gene lost 4 bases, with 13 bases spanning the gap. Germline lookup yields CDR1 SNHLY and CDR2 FYNNEI. This CDR3 region has 16 residues. CDR3 amino acids: CASSEALREAGNTIYF. CDR3 nucleotides: TGTGCCAGCAGTGAAGCGCTTCGGGAAGCAGGAAACACCATATATTTT.

This clone was counted once. This rearrangement joins TRBV30 to TRBJ2-7; TRBD1 matches 7 bases. Germline V gives CDR1 GTSNPN, CDR2 SVGIG (reference sequence). The CDR3 runs to 12 residues. Germline trimming cut 1 base from V and 4 bases from J; bases unmatched to any gene: 1. CDR3 DNA sequence: TGTGCCTGGAGTGGACAGGGATACGAGCAGTACTTC. Amino acids: CAWSGQGYEQYF.

This rearrangement joins TRBV2 to TRBJ1-4; D unresolved. V lost 2 bases, J lost 4 bases, and 5 bases lay in between. CDR1 and CDR2 from the germline V gene are SNHLY and FYNNEI. The CDR3 is made up of 13 amino acids. CDR3 sequence reads: CASSERFNEKLFF. CDR3 sequence (DNA): TGTGCCAGCAGTGAACGGTTTAATGAAAAACTGTTTTTT.

The chain combines TRBV6-1 with TRBJ2-7; D perhaps matches TRBD1 (6 bases). V lost 0 bases and J lost 2, with 14 bases in between. Germline V gives CDR1 MNHNS, CDR2 SASEGT. This CDR3 comprises 16 residues. CDR3 sequence reads: CASSEAGAGPPYEQYF. For the CDR3, the DNA is TGTGCCAGCAGTGAAGCGGGGGCAGGGCCCCCCTACGAGCAGTACTTC.

The CDR3 sequence: CASSMTTGVVTEAFF. DNA for the CDR3: TGTGCCAGTAGTATGACAACAGGGGTTGTTACTGAAGCTTTCTTT. The V call is TRBV19, the J call TRBJ1-1, with TRBD1 identical over 7 bases. The germline V gene encodes CDR1 LNHDA and CDR2 SQIVND (reference sequence). The V and J ends lost 3 bases and 5 bases, in that order; junction bases with no gene match: 9. This CDR3 is built from 15 residues.

V gene TRBV7-9 combines with J gene TRBJ2-7; 9 nucleotides align to TRBD2. Germline assignment: CDR1 SEHNR and CDR2 FQNEAQ (reference sequence). V gave up 3 bases and J gave up 1 base; unmatched junction bases: 4. The CDR3 consists of 15 residues. CDR3 loop: CASSFGRGGSYEQYF. For the CDR3, the DNA is TGTGCCAGCAGCTTTGGGCGGGGGGGTTCCTACGAGCAGTACTTC.

This clone was detected only once. V gene TRBV6-5 combines with J gene TRBJ2-1; possible D gene TRBD2, 5 bases. V was pared by 6 bases and J by 8 bases, with 20 bases between. The germline gives CDR1 MNHEY, CDR2 SVGAGI. CDR3 length: 15 amino acids. Here the CDR3 reads CASSYRSGPWDEQFF. The CDR3 DNA sequence: TGTGCCAGCAGCTACCGAAGCGGACCTTGGGATGAGCAGTTCTTC.

This clone is a singleton in its sample. The chain joins TRBV5-1 to TRBJ1-1; D not resolved. Germline CDR1 SGHRS, CDR2 YFSETQ. The CDR3 has 14 amino acids. V was shortened by 1 base and J by 1 base, with 8 bases between the two germline ends. CDR3 nucleotides: TGCGCCAGCAGCTTGACAGATCCGAACACTGAAGCTTTCTTT. This sequence encodes CASSLTDPNTEAFF.

The DNA for the CDR3 is TGTGCCAGCAGCTTACCTAGCGGGGGGGTTAGCACAGATACGCAGTATTTT. Residues: CASSLPSGGVSTDTQYF. This chain joins TRBV7-6 and TRBJ2-3; 12 nucleotides match TRBD2. The CDR3 length is 17 residues. Trimming cost V 2 bases and J 0 bases; bases outside gene matches: 3. Germline lookup yields CDR1 SGHVS and CDR2 FNYEAQ.

J is TRBJ1-1 and V is TRBV6-4; TRBD1 matches 8 bases. J was trimmed by 4 bases and V by 4 bases; bases with no gene match: 5. Germline V gene lookup returns CDR1 MRHNA and CDR2 SNTAGT. The CDR3 has 14 residues. The CDR3 loop reads CASSADRGGTEAFF. The DNA for the CDR3 is TGTGCCAGCAGTGCTGACAGGGGAGGCACTGAAGCTTTCTTT.

As regards this clone: Other nucleotide sequences in the sample specify the same CDR3. The chain carries TRBV27 and TRBJ1-1, with D possibly TRBD1 on 5 matching bases. Germline V gene sequence: CDR1 MNHEY, CDR2 SMNVEV (reference sequence). V gave up 2 bases and J gave up 2 bases, with 6 bases separating them. The CDR3 loop spans 13 amino acids. The chain's CDR3 is CASSLRGNTEAFF. CDR3 coding DNA: TGTGCCAGCAGTTTAAGGGGAAACACTGAAGCTTTCTTT.

This clone was seen a few times. The rearrangement uses TRBV19 and TRBJ1-2, with 7 nucleotides matching TRBD1. Germline trimming cut 4 bases from V and 7 bases from J; bases unmatched to any gene: 12. The germline V gene has CDR1 LNHDA and CDR2 SQIVND (reference sequence). The CDR3 consists of 15 residues. The CDR3 spells CASSNNRGATGGYTF. The DNA for the CDR3 is TGTGCCAGTAGTAACAACAGGGGAGCGACGGGTGGCTACACCTTC.

V is TRBV15 and J is TRBJ2-3, with 10 positions matching TRBD2. Germline values: CDR1 LNHNV, CDR2 YYDKDF (reference sequence). There are 14 residues in the CDR3. Trimming removed 8 bases from V and 0 bases from J; junction bases left unmatched: 2. The CDR3 here is CATRGLASTDTQYF. For the CDR3, the DNA is TGTGCCACCCGGGGACTAGCGAGCACAGATACGCAGTATTTT.

The chain recombines TRBV7-6 with TRBJ2-7; possibly TRBD2 for D (5 bases). This CDR3 contains 15 residues. Germline CDR1 is SGHVS and CDR2 is FNYEAQ. Trimming took 5 bases from V and 0 from J, leaving 14 bases between them. This chain's CDR3 is CASSRTPGSSYEQYF. The CDR3 region has the DNA TGTGCCAGCAGCCGCACCCCGGGGAGCTCCTACGAGCAGTACTTC.

The genes are TRBV7-8 and TRBJ2-1, with TRBD2 matching 13 bases. The CDR3 spans 15 residues. The trim removed 4 bases at V and 14 bases at J, leaving 11 bases unmatched. CDR1 SGHVS and CDR2 FQNEAQ come from the germline V gene. The CDR3: CASSSTRLAGGQKFF. The CDR3 DNA reads as TGTGCCAGCAGCTCTACGCGACTAGCGGGGGGTCAGAAGTTCTTC.